This TCR beta chain was documented in a study of response to subunit inactivated influenza vaccine. One entry per CDR3 protein, called by TCRdb with MiXCR from the RT-PCR reads. The sample lists more than 450,000 distinct CDR3 sequences; roughly 12% were seen once. The V gene's germline CDR1 is MNHEY and CDR2 SVGAGI. The CDR3 loop spans 16 amino acids. Germline trimming cut 2 bases from V and 4 bases from J; bases unmatched to any gene: 5. This clonotype turned up a few times. Separately, the same data were catalogued under a study of T cells expressing NK-cell markers. That work states: UMIs were included in TCR beta cDNA generated by 5'RACE template switching. There were seven HCMV-seropositive donors and one seronegative donor among the eight sequenced. Dominant NKG2C+ clonotypes in six donors made up about 1.0-7.0% of CD8+ T cells. Once again these clonotypes came out on top in the CD3+CD56-NKG2C+ fraction of several donors.

The rearrangement links TRBV6-5 to TRBJ2-2, with TRBD1 matching 9 bases. Sequencing used PBMCs from blood, obtained on the day of vaccination. This clonotype originated in a man in his fifties or sixties who received an inactivated influenza vaccine. This CDR3 reads CASSYRPGQGTGELFF. The CDR3 region has the DNA TGTGCCAGCAGTTACCGACCGGGACAGGGCACCGGGGAGCTGTTTTTT.